This record concerns one T cell receptor (beta chain) sequence. There are a few counts of this clone. Its antigen is unknown. Base quality data are lacking; no much larger clone is found one base away. Taken from the germline V gene (reference sequence), the CDR1 and CDR2 loops are MNHNY and SVGAGI. Taken from cysteine to phenylalanine, the CDR3 has 14 residues. Only the CDR3 part of the read is kept: 42 bases, read in frame from the first base. The germline V end is reduced by 6 bases and the J end by 7 bases; junction bases left unmatched: 8. This entry belongs to a study of cytomegalovirus exposure and HLA in healthy donors (dated by TCRdb to 2017 to 2019). General notes on the study: An earlier analysis of a few hundred of the donors reported under 300 Gb of sequence data and 117 million unique TCR beta sequences obtained from around 170 million T cells. The later analysis used no new phenotypic data to find candidate immune exposures, relying instead on TCR beta sequences and their occurrence across donors. An early release covering roughly 640 HLA-typed donors comprised roughly 300 gigabases of sequencing data and roughly 85 million unique TCR sequences. The number of typed donors differed by locus: roughly 620-640 for A, B, C, DRB1 and DQB1; approximately 520 for DQA1; approximately 610 for DPA1; and about 450 for DPB1. Four or five DR-DQ haplotypes were handled as single units for association and clustering, since linkage in the cohort was strong. Both class I and class II loci were covered by HLA typing, at four-digit resolution. To predict cytomegalovirus infection status, the study brought together high-throughput TCR immunosequencing, statistical association of individual TCRs with disease status, and machine learning. To decide whether each TCR beta V gene segment behaved as functional or pseudogenic, an earlier analysis of approximately 600 of the donors relied on high-throughput TCR beta sequencing. In a later analysis, previously published TCR beta repertoires from 500 to 750 donors were re-analyzed and high-resolution HLA genotyping was added so that TCR occurrence patterns could be studied. Among 300 to 500 genotyped donors of the cohort, an average of about 220,000 unique TCR beta nucleotide sequences was sequenced per donor, of which about 18% were non-productive. Among the roughly 400 genotyped donors, under 90% belonged to the genetic ancestry cluster associated with self-reported Caucasian donors. Donor age, sex, ethnicity and CMV serostatus were collected together with the repertoire data. The aim of the study was to test whether cataloging public T cell receptors could identify signatures of past pathogen exposure. Along with the roughly 670-subject first cohort, a separate validation cohort of over a hundred different subjects was used. The study used immunosequencing to profile the T cell repertoires of around 600 subjects and linked those repertoires to cytomegalovirus serostatus. Every discovery cohort repertoire had been produced on one sequencing platform. Genome-wide SNP genotypes for about 55% of the roughly 670 donors were used in a later genetic analysis, which treated that subset as a discovery cohort. The paper as a whole reports these results and caveats: In a later genetic analysis, a missense DCLRE1C variant was associated with V-gene and J-gene trimming of TCR beta chains, and the association was replicated in an independent cohort. In a later analysis, several top co-occurrence clusters were reported to appear linked to parvovirus B19, influenza, CMV and Epstein-Barr virus. Immune exposure information for the cohort was limited to CMV serostatus. Because counts were too low, about 18 rarely observed V segments, including chromosome 9 orphons, were excluded from the earlier analysis of some 540 of the donors. Because some donors lacked HLA typing at each locus, the association tests relied only on the typed subset. Broadly in line with IMGT annotations, most TCR beta V segments showed up in productive rearrangements about 87% or about 30% of the time in an earlier analysis of around 600 of the donors. According to a later genetic analysis, donors in an Asian-associated ancestry cluster had fewer N-insertions in productive TCRs than the approximately 650-donor mean. In a later analysis, HLA-associated TCR beta chains were found to be more clonally expanded and to have lower generation probabilities than equally common non-associated chains. A cluster of highly shared sequence variants was judged likely to represent a technical artifact of the sequencing pipeline. Most TCR sequences were seen in very few donors, while some public TCRs were found in many individuals. A few of the identified cytomegalovirus-associated TCR beta chains were confirmed in vitro to be specific for cytomegalovirus antigens. This cohort had only TCR beta chains sequenced, and the lack of alpha or paired-chain data limited which features could be detected. In both the original and validation cohorts, the classifier was reported to diagnose cytomegalovirus status with high specificity and sensitivity. Correlated functional status among segregating V segments might reflect linkage disequilibrium, but an unknown experimental factor could not be ruled out. The authors suggested that the approach could potentially be extended to other disease states and immunological phenotypes. In a later analysis, about 17,000 TCR beta sequences were associated with specific HLA alleles at a false discovery rate of 0.05. Sequencing depth was assumed to be roughly uniform across donors in the presence/absence analyses, though that assumption may not hold. Strong co-occurrence of HLA alleles, especially DR and DQ, made assigning TCR associations to individual alleles difficult. In a later analysis, TCR association rates were found to vary across HLA loci, with the most associated TCRs seen for DRB1 alleles and the fewest for HLA-C alleles. A further reported finding was that TCR beta sequences accurately predicted the HLA-A and HLA-B alleles for most subjects in the first cohort. The 87-base-pair reads could not distinguish some IMGT-functional V segments, including TRBV6-2 and TRBV6-3, so those segments were excluded. A total of fewer than 200 TCR beta chains were listed by the study as associated with cytomegalovirus. According to a later analysis, most CMV-associated TCR beta chains appeared to be HLA-restricted, and the HLA associations seemed to be driven largely by CMV exposure.

In total, roughly 710 healthy bone marrow donors made up the cohort. At the time of sampling, all cohort members were nominally healthy, though unrecorded immune exposures were likely present. The donor was CMV seronegative and was included in the group of hundreds of seronegative cohort members. A peripheral blood sample was provided by each donor, and peripheral blood mononuclear cells were used for TCR beta sequencing. Genomic DNA was extracted from the blood cell samples with the Qiagen DNeasy Blood Extraction Kit. Receptor libraries were prepared by the immunoSEQ multiplex PCR assay. For the multiplex PCR, a mixture combining 60 forward primers for TCR Vbeta segments and 13 reverse primers for TCR Jbeta segments was used. The CDR3 region of rearranged TCR beta genes was amplified from genomic DNA with a multiplex PCR assay. The amplified TCR beta libraries were sequenced on the Illumina HiSeq System as 87-base-pair reads. Per the authors' processing: A later analysis tallied 80 million to 95 million unique TCR beta chains across the 700 or so repertoires, and around 9.9 million of those chains were shared by two or more donors. To remove PCR and sequencing errors, raw reads were error-corrected and collapsed into unique sequences using a nearest-neighbor algorithm that merged closely related sequences. To assign V, D and J gene segments, CDR3 sequences were aligned to IMGT reference sequences. For a sequence to be retained, a match of at least six nucleotides to both a V gene segment and a J gene segment was required. A rearrangement counted as productive if the CDR3 had no stop codons and remained in frame with V and J, and every other rearrangement counted as non-productive. Following IMGT convention, CDR3 was defined as the stretch from the second conserved V-encoded cysteine to the conserved J-encoded phenylalanine. In an earlier analysis of roughly 610 of the donors, sequences lacking an unambiguous match to a single V gene segment were excluded. An earlier analysis of 500 to 600 of the donors classified V segments as functional when productive rearrangements were above 56.7% and as segregating when the standard deviation between donors was above 5%. To diagnose cytomegalovirus status from the catalog of TCR beta chain sequences, a statistical classification framework was built. A later analysis assigned V and J genes by comparing TCR nucleotide sequences with IMGT/GENE-DB human TR gene sequences. Using the TCRdist pipeline, a later analysis assigned CDR3 sequences along with most-parsimonious VDJ recombination scenarios. In a later analysis, every TCR beta chain was defined by the combination of its CDR3 amino acid sequence and its V-gene family, and reads without a unique V-gene family were dropped. A later analysis removed several hundred highly shared, low-generation-probability nucleotide sequences to deal with suspected cross-contamination and a sequencing artifact. A later analysis calculated a clonal expansion index for each public chain from normalized within-repertoire ranks of inferred template counts. In a later analysis, generation probabilities were computed using a VDJ recombination model fitted to out-of-frame rearrangements, and the results were checked against IGoR. In a later analysis, hypergeometric tests were used to score TCR-TCR, TCR-HLA and TCR-CMV co-occurrence, with a repertoire-size bias correction applied to TCR pairs. In a later analysis, false discovery rates were estimated by permuting HLA or CMV assignments 20 times. A later analysis grouped co-occurring TCRs with DBSCAN, adding TCRdist sequence similarity when clustering within HLA-allele-positive subsets. Repertoires with fewer than 30,000 or more than 120,000 public chains were left out of co-occurrence clustering, as were about five repertoires with anomalous nucleotide sharing. Entries here come from immuneACCESS through TCRdb and include only in-frame sequences with V and J called. Some clones fail to appear in such tables; in the studies checked, an unresolved V gene covers under half of the shortfall, and the cause of the remainder is unknown. The V and J calls and clone size come from that table; D and trimming were worked out from the DNA. Counted in this sample were about 180,000 clones; roughly 82% of them appeared once. The ten largest clones take up about 1.5% of the sample.

The TCR was taken from a man between 35 and 55 years old in good health and CMV-seronegative. Sequenced: PBMCs. Rearrangement joined TRBV6-6 to TRBJ1-5; TRBD1 lines up with 8 middle nucleotides. The CDR3 loop reads CASRKEQGVQPQHF. The DNA sequence reads TGTGCCAGCAGGAAGGAACAGGGGGTACAGCCCCAGCATTTT.